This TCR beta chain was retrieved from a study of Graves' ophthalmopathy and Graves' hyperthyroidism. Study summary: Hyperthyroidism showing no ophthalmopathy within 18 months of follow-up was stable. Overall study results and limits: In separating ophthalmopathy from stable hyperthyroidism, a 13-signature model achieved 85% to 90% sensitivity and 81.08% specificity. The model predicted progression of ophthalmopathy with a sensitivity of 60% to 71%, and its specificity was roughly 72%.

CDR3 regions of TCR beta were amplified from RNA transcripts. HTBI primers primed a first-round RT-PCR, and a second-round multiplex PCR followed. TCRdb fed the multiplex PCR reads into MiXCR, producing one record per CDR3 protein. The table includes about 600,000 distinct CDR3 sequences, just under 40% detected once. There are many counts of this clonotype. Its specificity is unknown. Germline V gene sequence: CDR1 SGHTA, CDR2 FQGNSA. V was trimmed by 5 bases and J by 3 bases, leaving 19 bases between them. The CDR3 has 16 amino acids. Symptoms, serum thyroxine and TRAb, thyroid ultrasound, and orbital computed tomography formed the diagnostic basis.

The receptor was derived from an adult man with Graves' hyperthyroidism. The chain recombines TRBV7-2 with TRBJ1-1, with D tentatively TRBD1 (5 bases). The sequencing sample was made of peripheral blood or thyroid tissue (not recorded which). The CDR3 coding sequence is TGTGCCAGCAGCCCCGACAGTAATAGGTTGGACACTGAAGCTTTCTTT. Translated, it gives CASSPDSNRLDTEAFF.